This T cell receptor beta chain was recorded in a study of T-cell reconstitution after alpha-beta-depleted transplantation in children. In this sample, this clonotype turned up a few times. Its antigen is not identified. Germline assignment: CDR1 SGHRS and CDR2 YFSETQ. The CDR3 runs 18 residues. Trimming removed 4 bases from V and 2 bases from J, with 23 bases in between. Study-wide points: Expanded graft clones numbering several hundred reportedly gave rise to alpha-beta T cells about two months after transplant. The authors attributed T-cell counts and diversity one year after transplant mostly to newly produced T cells. In some patients, recipient T cells and intrathymic progenitors surviving conditioning explained high day-60 diversity.

TCRbeta library construction was performed incorporating unique molecular identifiers. MiXCR, applied by TCRdb to the PCR reads, yields one record per CDR3 protein. The repertoire includes about 420,000 distinct CDR3 sequences, 16% of them detected once, and 25% to 30% sits in the top ten. This clonotype was obtained from a boy in the first two years of life who had a stem cell transplant for Wiskott-Aldrich syndrome, so the T cells may come from the graft donor. Sequences were derived from PBMCs, mostly from graft donor cells, sampled 360 days after TCRalphabeta/CD19-depleted stem cell transplant. V and J are TRBV5-1 and TRBJ2-3; D not resolved. The CDR3 nucleotides read TGCGCCAGCAGCGGAACGAAGAAGCAGGTTATTCTCACAGATACGCAGTATTTT. Amino acids: CASSGTKKQVILTDTQYF.